The source of this T cell receptor (beta chain) is a study of T cell responses to AZD1222 COVID-19 vaccine (dated by TCRdb to the early 2020s). In terms of the full investigation: AZD1222 recipients given second doses at about 4 weeks or at about 12 weeks were pooled, since spike-specific TCR depth and breadth were not found to differ between the two schedules. A total of about 230 trial participants underwent TCR sequencing, of whom about 210 received two doses of AZD1222 and some 25 received two doses of the MenACWY control vaccine. Trial participants were enrolled by age into 18-55, 56-69 and 70-plus year subgroups, with approximately 160, 26 and 62 TCR-sequenced participants respectively. Beyond this particular receptor, the publication reports: Epitopes outside the regions mutated in the B.1.351 and B.1.1.7 variants were reportedly recognized by nearly half of the unique spike-specific TCRs. The 56-69-year group was small, and its depth increase did not reach significance, likely because of low power. The whole spike protein was spanned by vaccine-associated CD4 TCRs, and dominant responses were seen in regions 160-218 and 743-854. Most participants were white British and females outnumbered males, and the authors suggested that clonal diversity may have been underestimated. Only five to seven AZD1222 recipients were SARS-CoV-2 seropositive at baseline, limiting conclusions about previously exposed vaccinees. Because no samples from the day 14 peak response were available, repertoires could be characterized only after the peak T cell response. After two AZD1222 doses, both the breadth and the depth of spike-specific TCRs were significantly higher than at day 0 and than in MenACWY recipients.

V loses 4 bases of germline sequence and J loses 6 bases, and the interval between the two ends is 10 bases. The CDR3 spans 12 residues, from the cysteine through the phenylalanine. Of the read, only the CDR3 DNA is kept; its 36 bases are in frame from base 1. Looking up the germline V gene yields CDR1 SGHDN and CDR2 FVKESK. In light of the paper, this sample's time point label describes: baseline before first vaccination. Vaccinee samples were obtained from the UK trials COV001 and COV002, which included a single-blind randomized controlled phase 2/3 trial of AZD1222 (ChAdOx1 nCoV-19) in healthy adults. Trial participant PBMC samples were collected at day 0 and day 28 after the second dose for TCRbeta chain sequencing. The CDR3 regions of human TCRbeta chains were analyzed by immunosequencing. As for the original processing: Repertoire TCRs were matched against a reference library of SARS-CoV-2-specific TCRs generated with the MIRA antigen-specificity platform. Breadth meant the fraction of unique TCRs that were SARS-CoV-2-associated, whereas depth meant the fraction of total T cells that were SARS-CoV-2-associated. Using the MIRA data, each spike-specific TCR was mapped to the spike region that the TCR reacts to and placed in a CD4 or CD8 class. Log10-transformed breadth and depth values were compared by one-way ANOVA with Sidak's multiple comparisons tests. TCRdb carries this immuneACCESS record with in-frame sequences only. Its versions omit some clonotypes, under half of them owing to an unresolved V gene in the studies checked, with the rest unexplained. V, J and clone size derive from that table, while D and trimming were established from the DNA sequence. The sample includes roughly 130,000 clones, with about 91% observed a single time. About 1.9% of the sample goes to the ten largest clones.

The sample holds one count of this clone. It has no known antigen specificity. No qualities accompany the bases; no much larger clone lies one base away. The chain joins TRBV14 to TRBJ2-7, with the D gene not clear enough to name. The clonotype was recovered from an adult in good health. Sequenced material: peripheral blood, taken on day 0 of AZD1222 vaccination. The CDR3 is CASSPNLFEQYF. DNA sequence: TGTGCCAGCAGCCCCAACCTCTTCGAGCAGTACTTC.